What follows are 31 T cell receptor beta chains derived from one specimen sequenced in a study of naive and memory T cell subsets. Study observations and caveats: Possibly reflecting memory cells re-expressing CD45RA, a few larger clonotypes occurred in naive repertoires, especially CD8.

The antigens for these receptors are not known. Two oligonucleotides, mixed equimolar, formed the beta constant-region primer covering TRBC1 and TRBC2. Four rounds of PCR amplified the ligated cDNA using nested alpha and beta constant-region primers plus SP2. A single record per CDR3 protein comes from TCRdb applying MiXCR to the UMI-ligation and nested PCR reads. This sample has roughly 97,000 distinct CDR3 sequences; approximately 14% occur once, and the top ten carry approximately 2.6%. The sample consisted of naive CD8+ T cells from blood. The receptors were sampled from a human donor in good health.

The chain uses TRBV19 and TRBJ1-5, with D perhaps matching TRBD1 (5 bases). Trimming stripped 3 bases from V and 4 bases from J, with 10 bases between. CDR3 size: 14 residues. Per the germline V gene, CDR1 is LNHDA and CDR2 is SQIVND (reference sequence). CDR3 nucleotides: TGTGCCAGTAGTATCTGGGCAGGGAATCAGCCCCAGCATTTT. Residues: CASSIWAGNQPQHF.

V usage is TRBV9 and J usage is TRBJ2-1, with 7 bases matching TRBD2. CDR3 length: 18 residues. Trimming cost V 1 base and J 6 bases; bases outside gene matches: 16. CDR1 and CDR2 from the germline V gene are SGDLS and YYNGEE. CDR3 DNA: TGTGCCAGCAGCGTACCCCTCCGGGATGGGGGGGGTACCAATGAGCAGTTCTTC. Protein sequence: CASSVPLRDGGGTNEQFF.

Of note for this clonotype: This may arise from a read error, as a much more abundant clone is one base away. This chain connects TRBV9 to TRBJ1-6; D gene unclear. The CDR3 loop spans 12 amino acids. The V gene's germline CDR1 is SGDLS and CDR2 YYNGEE. With 4 bases removed from V and 14 bases from J, the gap between germline ends came to 13 bases. CDR3 DNA sequence: TGTGCCAGCAGCACACCTGCGGTTTCCCTCCACTTT. This translates into CASSTPAVSLHF. Based on the CDR3 plus reference TRBV9 and TRBJ1-6, the full variable domain is DSGVTQTPKHLITATGQRVTLRCSPRSGDLSVYWYQQSLDQGLQFLIQYYNGEERAKGNILERFSAQQFPDLHSELNLSSLELGDSALYFCASSTPAVSLHFGNGTRLTVT.

In its sample, this clonotype was seen a few times. The DNA for the CDR3 is TGCAGCGTGGGCGGGCTTAGATCCTACGAGCAGTACTTC. Translated, it gives CSVGGLRSYEQYF. The chain joins TRBV29-1 to TRBJ2-7; D may be TRBD2 (5 bases). Germline CDR1 is SQVTM and CDR2 is ANQGSEA. V dropped 6 bases and J dropped 1 base, with 13 bases sitting between them. This CDR3 comprises 13 residues.

This chain links TRBV20-1 with TRBJ2-3; 11 bases agree with TRBD1. Losses at the gene ends were 5 bases for V and 3 bases for J; bases not matched to a gene: 10. CDR1 and CDR2 (germline): DFQATT, SNEGSKA (reference sequence). CDR3 length: 16 residues. CDR3 DNA: TGCAGTGCTGAACTCGGACAGGGGGCCAGAACAGATACGCAGTATTTT. Translated, it gives CSAELGQGARTDTQYF.

There are a few counts of this clonotype. This rearrangement joins TRBV29-1 to TRBJ2-1; perhaps D is TRBD1 or TRBD2 (6 bases each). CDR3 length: 14 amino acids. From germline, CDR1 is SQVTM and CDR2 ANQGSEA. The V and J ends lost 6 bases and 4 bases respectively, with 16 bases between them. The DNA of the CDR3 is TGCAGCGTAAAGGAGGGGGACGGATACAATGAGCAGTTCTTC. This encodes CSVKEGDGYNEQFF.

This chain connects TRBV4-2 to TRBJ2-7; a possible D gene is TRBD1 (6 bases). This CDR3 contains 23 residues. Trimming stripped 5 bases from V and 2 bases from J, with 40 bases between. Germline V lookup: CDR1 LGHNA, CDR2 YNFKEQ. The CDR3 bases are TGTGCCAGCAGCAAAGCGTCGAGGGGACGGGACATCGAAACCCACCTTACCGCCTACGAGCAGTACTTC. Residues: CASSKASRGRDIETHLTAYEQYF.

This clonotype was recorded only once. At one of its ends the junction is not consistent with the germline gene, which may arise from a read error. The chain couples TRBV7-2 to TRBJ2-7; 8 positions agree with TRBD1. The CDR3 is 14 residues long. Germline CDR1 SGHTA, CDR2 FQGNSA. The CDR3 coding sequence is TGTGCCAGCAGCGACCGGGACAGGCTCTACAAGCAGTACTTC. Translating gives CASSDRDRLYKQYF.

This clonotype has a count of ten or more. The rearrangement joins TRBV29-1 to TRBJ2-7; D may be TRBD1 (5 bases). CDR3 length: 13 residues. V dropped 1 base and J dropped 3 bases, with 10 bases sitting between them. Germline V gene sequence: CDR1 SQVTM, CDR2 ANQGSEA. CDR3 loop: CSVEGGHLYEQYF. The CDR3 DNA reads as TGCAGCGTTGAAGGGGGCCACCTCTACGAGCAGTACTTC.

The chain links TRBV5-4 to TRBJ2-7; perhaps TRBD2 as D (6 bases). This CDR3 has 14 amino acids. CDR1 is SGHNT and CDR2 is YYREEE in the germline V gene (reference sequence). The ends were cut back, 2 bases at V and 0 bases at J, with 9 bases in the middle. CDR3 in amino acids: CASSFGGPSYEQYF. CDR3 in DNA: TGTGCCAGCAGCTTCGGGGGTCCCTCCTACGAGCAGTACTTC. The full variable domain, its missing parts supplied by reference TRBV5-4 and TRBJ2-7, is ETGVTQSPTHLIKTRGQQVTLRCSSQSGHNTVSWYQQALGQGPQFIFQYYREEENGRGNFPPRFSGLQFPNYSSELNVNALELDDSALYLCASSFGGPSYEQYFGPGTRLTVT.

The rearrangement links TRBV15 to TRBJ2-7, with 10 nucleotides matching TRBD1. Trimming removed 5 bases from V and 4 bases from J; junction bases left unmatched: 11. The CDR3 is 16 amino acids. Germline-derived CDR1 and CDR2 are LNHNV and YYDKDF (reference sequence). For the CDR3, the DNA is TGTGCCACCAGCGGAAAAGGGACAGGGGTTTTTTACGAGCAGTACTTC. Residues: CATSGKGTGVFYEQYF.

The chain is built from TRBV7-9 and TRBJ1-4; 9 bases are shared with TRBD1. Germline V gives CDR1 SEHNR, CDR2 FQNEAQ (reference sequence). Trimming at V came to 5 bases and at J to 10 bases, leaving 11 bases not matched to a gene. The CDR3 runs 15 residues. In DNA, the CDR3 is TGTGCCAGCAGCACCCTGACAGGGGGAGTCGTAAAACTGTTTTTT. It codes for CASSTLTGGVVKLFF.

This clonotype showed up just a few times. V is TRBV7-9 and J is TRBJ2-3, with D unresolved. V lost 2 bases and J 3 bases, leaving 6 bases between the germline ends. This CDR3 region has 13 residues. CDR1 SEHNR and CDR2 FQNEAQ come from the germline V gene (reference sequence). The CDR3 sequence is CASSLPPTDTQYF. CDR3 nucleotides: TGTGCCAGCAGCTTACCCCCGACAGATACGCAGTATTTT.

CDR3 residues: CASSSSGGDYGYTF. In DNA form, the CDR3 reads TGTGCCAGCAGCTCCTCAGGGGGCGACTATGGCTACACCTTC. This chain uses TRBV7-2 with TRBJ1-2; the match to TRBD1 covers 8 bases. Germline V CDR1 and CDR2: SGHTA, FQGNSA. V lost 4 bases and J lost 3; bases outside the gene matches: 4. The CDR3 sequence is 14 residues long.

This clonotype turned up a few times. V usage is TRBV5-1 and J usage is TRBJ2-5, with D possibly TRBD2 on 6 matching bases. V was trimmed by 2 bases and J by 5 bases, leaving 10 bases between them. This CDR3 comprises 13 residues. Per germline, CDR1 SGHRS and CDR2 YFSETQ. CDR3 sequence: CASSLGGTETQYF. DNA of the CDR3: TGCGCCAGCAGCTTAGGCGGGACGGAGACCCAGTACTTC.

The chain carries TRBV25-1 and TRBJ2-3; D not resolved. The length of the CDR3 is 13 residues. Trimming removed 3 bases from V and 2 bases from J, with 6 bases in between. Germline assignment: CDR1 MGHDK and CDR2 SYGVNS. Here the CDR3 reads CASSEGLTDTQYF. CDR3 coding DNA: TGTGCCAGCAGTGAGGGCCTCACAGATACGCAGTATTTT.

The chain recombines TRBV5-5 with TRBJ1-2, with a possible D match to TRBD1 (5 bases). The germline V gene encodes CDR1 SGHKS and CDR2 YYEKEE (reference sequence). The length of the CDR3 is 12 residues. V was clipped by 4 bases and J by 8 bases, with 12 bases between them. The CDR3 DNA reads as TGTGCCAGCAGCACCCTCGACAGAGGCTACACCTTC. It is translated as CASSTLDRGYTF.

This clonotype came up a few times. V usage is TRBV5-6 and J usage is TRBJ2-3; 8 bases fit TRBD1. Germline CDR1 reads SGHDT; CDR2 reads YYEEEE. The CDR3 sequence is 17 residues long. The V gene end was trimmed by 5 bases and the J gene end by 0 bases; junction bases not matched to a gene: 11. CDR3 DNA sequence: TGTGCCAGCAGACTGGGACAGGCCGCACCTAGCACAGATACGCAGTATTTT. Translated: CASRLGQAAPSTDTQYF.

This clonotype was seen many times. The chain carries TRBV6-6 and TRBJ2-5; D not certain. Germline V gene lookup returns CDR1 MNHNY and CDR2 SVGAGI (reference sequence). Trimming left V 3 bases short and J 2 bases short, with 19 bases between. CDR3 length: 17 residues. The CDR3: CASSYAAPRLGQETQYF. The CDR3 DNA reads TGTGCCAGCAGTTATGCAGCCCCGCGCTTAGGACAAGAGACCCAGTACTTC.

The chain combines TRBV4-2 with TRBJ2-7; D is possibly TRBD2 (5 bases). Trimming removed 4 bases at V and 6 bases at J, with 10 bases between. The CDR3 consists of 12 residues. Germline V gene sequence: CDR1 LGHNA, CDR2 YNFKEQ. The CDR3 loop reads CASSRQGSEQYF. CDR3 DNA: TGTGCCAGCAGCCGTCAAGGGAGCGAGCAGTACTTC.

The gene calls are TRBV12-3 or TRBV12-4 and TRBJ2-1, with 11 bases that match TRBD2. This CDR3 is 19 amino acids long. With V trimmed by 5 bases and J by 8 bases, 20 bases remained unmatched. The CDR3 is CASSANHPPRLAGSDEQFF. CDR3 nucleotides: TGTGCCAGCAGTGCTAATCATCCCCCCAGACTAGCGGGGAGCGATGAGCAGTTCTTC.

The chain recombines TRBV25-1 with TRBJ2-3; D may be TRBD1 (5 bases). Trimming took off 4 bases at V and 6 bases at J, with 11 bases between the two ends. The CDR3 is 13 residues long. Per germline, CDR1 MGHDK and CDR2 SYGVNS. CDR3 amino acids: CASSGQSLDTQYF. The CDR3 DNA reads as TGTGCCAGCAGTGGACAGTCCTTGGATACGCAGTATTTT.

This clonotype was seen a few times. The chain is built from TRBV11-2 and TRBJ2-7; a weak D match, TRBD1 (6 bases). Germline assignment: CDR1 SGHAT and CDR2 FQNNGV. The CDR3 runs 16 residues. V was clipped by 5 bases and J by 3 bases, with 20 bases between them. The CDR3 sequence: CASSLTLLGQYYEQYF. As DNA, the CDR3 is TGTGCCAGCAGCCTAACCCTACTCGGACAGTACTACGAGCAGTACTTC.

For the CDR3, the DNA is TGTGCCAGCAGCCAAGATTTGCGAGTAGCTGAAGCTTTCTTT. It yields the protein CASSQDLRVAEAFF. V and J are TRBV3-1 and TRBJ1-1; D remains ambiguous. The V and J ends lost 0 bases and 6 bases respectively, with 11 bases between them. Germline V CDR1 and CDR2: LGHDT, YNNKEL (reference sequence). This CDR3 comprises 14 residues.

This clonotype was observed a handful of times. The chain carries TRBV11-2 and TRBJ2-4, with D uncertain. The V end was cut by 5 bases, the J end by 0 bases, with 11 bases between. The CDR3 is 15 residues long. Germline V gene data show CDR1 as SGHAT and CDR2 as FQNNGV. The CDR3 spells CASSPPGLAKNIQYF. In nucleotides, the CDR3 is TGTGCCAGCAGCCCCCCAGGCCTAGCCAAAAACATTCAGTACTTC.

At least ten counts were recorded for this clonotype. This chain joins TRBV5-4 and TRBJ1-6, with a possible D match to TRBD1 (5 bases). Trimming cost V 5 bases and J 0 bases, with 12 bases left between them. CDR1 SGHNT and CDR2 YYREEE come from the germline V gene (reference sequence). The CDR3 is 16 amino acids. CDR3 loop: CASRSAGNSYNSPLHF. The CDR3 DNA sequence: TGTGCCAGCAGATCCGCAGGGAACTCCTATAATTCACCCCTCCACTTT.

The chain couples TRBV6-1 to TRBJ2-7; no clear D gene. V was cut by 2 bases and J by 2 bases, with 19 bases left in between. The germline V gene encodes CDR1 MNHNS and CDR2 SASEGT. The CDR3 loop spans 17 amino acids. CDR3 amino acids: CASSETHLLRGTYEQYF. The CDR3 coding sequence is TGTGCCAGCAGTGAAACACACCTCCTTCGCGGCACCTACGAGCAGTACTTC.

The chain employs TRBV21-1 and TRBJ1-1; the table assigns TRBD1, which was not confirmed against the DNA. TRBV21-1 is a known pseudogene. The length of the CDR3 is 19 residues. CDR3 coding DNA: TGTGCCAGCAGCAACCGGGACAGAATCGAGTTTAGCTTTGACACTGAAGCTTTCTTT. This codes for CASSNRDRIEFSFDTEAFF.

This clonotype was counted ten times or more. The chain employs TRBV11-1 and TRBJ2-1; perhaps TRBD2 as D (6 bases). The CDR3 has 14 residues. Germline V gene sequence: CDR1 SGHAT, CDR2 FQDESV (reference sequence). V was trimmed by 8 bases and J by 5 bases, leaving 16 bases between them. The CDR3 DNA follows: TGTGCCAGCCACTACTCGGACTACCACAATGAGCAGTTCTTC. It yields the protein CASHYSDYHNEQFF.

This clonotype came up many times. The genes are TRBV7-2 and TRBJ1-1; D unresolved. CDR3 size: 12 residues. Looked up from germline, CDR1 is SGHTA and CDR2 is FQGNSA. Trimming removed 5 bases from V and 5 bases from J, with 9 bases in between. The CDR3 nucleotides read TGTGCCAGCAGCCGCATAGCGACTGAAGCTTTCTTT. It specifies CASSRIATEAFF.

This chain connects TRBV6-8 to TRBJ2-7; weak D call: TRBD1 (6 bases). The CDR3 has 17 residues. Germline loops: CDR1 MNHGY, CDR2 SAAAGT. Trimming removed 0 bases from V and 3 bases from J, with 18 bases in between. CDR3 amino acids: CASSYSVVDRLFYEQYF. The CDR3 nucleotides read TGTGCCAGCAGTTACTCAGTGGTCGACAGGCTGTTCTACGAGCAGTACTTC.